A selection of T cell receptor beta chains follows, all from one sample in a study of shared clonotypes between healthy human individuals. Data came from immunoSEQ multiplex PCR; TCRdb stores just in-frame clones and leaves some out. The repertoire has about 2.5 million clones, 85% to 95% of them found once; the top ten carry approximately 0.41%. Sequenced sample: naive CD4+ T cells from PBMCs. Receptors were obtained from a man younger than 35 in good health. Some clones in this sample may be carry-over from other donors' samples. CDR3s include the opening cysteine and the closing phenylalanine or tryptophan. Each record gives: J gene, D gene, clone size, CDR3 length, V gene, CDR3 DNA, CDR3 protein. D genes are given only for firm matches. Size is stated for part of the rows, as once, few or many counts, or as a class when the clone is expanded.

j_call: TRBJ2-7
d_call: -
clone_size: -
cdr3_length: 13
v_call: TRBV15
cdr3_nt: TGTGCCACCAGCCCTAGCGTCTACCACGAGCAGTACTTC
cdr3_aa: CATSPSVYHEQYF

j_call: TRBJ1-5
d_call: -
clone_size: -
cdr3_length: 14
v_call: TRBV28
cdr3_nt: TGTACAAAGCAGTCGAGCAGTAGCAATCAGCCCCAGCATTTT
cdr3_aa: CTKQSSSSNQPQHF

j_call: TRBJ2-2
d_call: TRBD1
clone_size: once
cdr3_length: 17
v_call: TRBV7-3
cdr3_nt: TGTGCCAGCAGCTTACTCGGACAGGGGGCGGACACCGGGGAGCTGTTTTTT
cdr3_aa: CASSLLGQGADTGELFF

j_call: TRBJ2-7
d_call: -
clone_size: -
cdr3_length: 14
v_call: TRBV11-2
cdr3_nt: TGTGCCAGCAGCTTAGGAGGACAGTCCTACGAGCAGTACTTC
cdr3_aa: CASSLGGQSYEQYF

j_call: TRBJ1-2
d_call: -
clone_size: -
cdr3_length: 13
v_call: TRBV28
cdr3_nt: TGTGCCAGCAGGAAAACAGCAAGTTATGGCTACACCTTC
cdr3_aa: CASRKTASYGYTF

j_call: TRBJ2-7
d_call: TRBD2
clone_size: -
cdr3_length: 13
v_call: TRBV29-1
cdr3_nt: TGCAGCGTTGAGACTAGCGGGAGTGTCGGGCAGTACTTC
cdr3_aa: CSVETSGSVGQYF

j_call: TRBJ1-1
d_call: -
clone_size: few
cdr3_length: 12
v_call: TRBV30
cdr3_nt: TGTGCCTGGAAACGCTTGAACACTGAAGCTTTCTTT
cdr3_aa: CAWKRLNTEAFF

j_call: TRBJ2-2
d_call: -
clone_size: -
cdr3_length: 18
v_call: TRBV9
cdr3_nt: TGTGCCAGCAGCGGTCCAGTAATGGCTGATTCGATTTCCGGGGAGCTGTTTTTT
cdr3_aa: CASSGPVMADSISGELFF

j_call: TRBJ1-6
d_call: TRBD1
clone_size: -
cdr3_length: 15
v_call: TRBV7-3
cdr3_nt: TGTGCCAGCAGCCCAGGGGGGTGGTATAATTCACCCCTCCACTTT
cdr3_aa: CASSPGGWYNSPLHF

j_call: TRBJ1-1
d_call: -
clone_size: -
cdr3_length: 12
v_call: TRBV5-8
cdr3_nt: TGTGCCAGCAGCCCCGAGCGAGGGGAAGCTTTCTTT
cdr3_aa: CASSPERGEAFF

j_call: TRBJ1-1
d_call: -
clone_size: -
cdr3_length: 12
v_call: TRBV6-5
cdr3_nt: TGTGCCAGCAGCGAGGCGGGGACTGAAGCTTTCTTT
cdr3_aa: CASSEAGTEAFF

j_call: TRBJ1-6
d_call: -
clone_size: once
cdr3_length: 14
v_call: TRBV4-3
cdr3_nt: TGCGCCAGCAGCCAAGATTCGGGAAATTCACCCCTCCACTTT
cdr3_aa: CASSQDSGNSPLHF

j_call: TRBJ2-3
d_call: -
clone_size: -
cdr3_length: 12
v_call: TRBV2
cdr3_nt: TGTGCCAGCGGCCGGGCCGCAGATACGCAGTATTTT
cdr3_aa: CASGRAADTQYF

j_call: TRBJ2-1
d_call: -
clone_size: -
cdr3_length: 13
v_call: TRBV9
cdr3_nt: TGTGCCAGCAGCCCAGTGGGGGGGCTCCCCGCGTTCTTC
cdr3_aa: CASSPVGGLPAFF

j_call: TRBJ2-3
d_call: TRBD1
clone_size: -
cdr3_length: 16
v_call: TRBV6-4
cdr3_nt: TGTGCCAGCAGTGCCCAGGGGACAGAACACACAGATACGCAGTATTTT
cdr3_aa: CASSAQGTEHTDTQYF

j_call: TRBJ1-2
d_call: -
clone_size: -
cdr3_length: 13
v_call: TRBV5-8
cdr3_nt: TGTGCCAGCAGCTTGAAGCCGCACTATGGCTACACCTTC
cdr3_aa: CASSLKPHYGYTF

j_call: TRBJ1-3
d_call: -
clone_size: once
cdr3_length: 14
v_call: TRBV7-2
cdr3_nt: TGTGCCAGCAGCTTAGGACTCTCTGGAAACACCATATATTTT
cdr3_aa: CASSLGLSGNTIYF